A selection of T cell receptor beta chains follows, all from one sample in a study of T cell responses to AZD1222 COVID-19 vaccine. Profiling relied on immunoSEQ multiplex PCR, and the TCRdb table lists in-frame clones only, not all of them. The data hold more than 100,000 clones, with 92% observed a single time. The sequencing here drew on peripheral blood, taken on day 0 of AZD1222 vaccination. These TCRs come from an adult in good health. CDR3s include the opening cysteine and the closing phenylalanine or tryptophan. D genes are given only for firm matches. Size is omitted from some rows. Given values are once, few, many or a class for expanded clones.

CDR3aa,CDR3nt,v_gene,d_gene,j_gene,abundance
CASSQMQGNYGYTF,TGCGCCAGCAGCCAGATGCAGGGAAACTATGGCTACACCTTC,TRBV4-1,.,TRBJ1-2,once
CASRPGQRNTEAFF,TGTGCCAGCAGGCCCGGACAGAGGAACACTGAAGCTTTCTTT,TRBV2,.,TRBJ1-1,.
CASRQELVNEKLFF,TGTGCCAGTAGACAGGAATTGGTCAATGAAAAACTGTTTTTT,TRBV19,.,TRBJ1-4,.
CASSILQGGSPLHF,TGTGCCAGTAGTATACTACAGGGGGGGTCACCCCTCCACTTT,TRBV19,TRBD1,TRBJ1-6,.
CASSPEGNYGYTF,TGTGCCAGCAGCCCGGAGGGGAACTATGGCTACACCTTC,TRBV6-5,.,TRBJ1-2,.
CASRLAGGLDTQYF,TGTGCCAGCAGACTAGCGGGAGGGCTAGATACGCAGTATTTT,TRBV2,TRBD2,TRBJ2-3,.
CASSLGLAGSTDTQYF,TGTGCCAGCAGCTTAGGACTAGCGGGAAGCACAGATACGCAGTATTTT,TRBV7-2,TRBD2,TRBJ2-3,.
CASSYQSPAVNEKLFF,TGTGCCAGCAGTTACCAAAGCCCGGCCGTTAATGAAAAACTGTTTTTT,TRBV6-5,.,TRBJ1-4,.
CSVLPRGQGTEAFF,TGCAGCGTCCTCCCGAGGGGGCAGGGGACTGAAGCTTTCTTT,TRBV29-1,TRBD1,TRBJ1-1,.
CAISPRSGGLGNTGELFF,TGTGCCATCAGCCCCCGGTCGGGTGGGCTAGGGAACACCGGGGAGCTGTTTTTT,TRBV10-3,.,TRBJ2-2,.
CASSIQGAVSPLHF,TGTGCCAGCAGTATACAGGGGGCGGTTTCACCCCTCCACTTT,TRBV6-5,TRBD1,TRBJ1-6,once
CASSLTWEPLNEQFF,TGTGCCAGCAGCTTAACGTGGGAGCCCTTGAATGAGCAGTTCTTC,TRBV7-2,.,TRBJ2-1,.
CASSYSRANEKLFF,TGTGCCAGCAGTTACTCGCGGGCTAATGAAAAACTGTTTTTT,TRBV6-5,.,TRBJ1-4,.
CASSIGQEQANEKLFF,TGTGCCAGCAGCATCGGACAGGAGCAGGCTAATGAAAAACTGTTTTTT,TRBV9,TRBD1,TRBJ1-4,.
CASSIQGGQPQHF,TGTGCCAGTAGTATTCAGGGGGGTCAGCCCCAGCATTTT,TRBV19,TRBD1,TRBJ1-5,.
CASSLYGTGLTNTEAFF,TGTGCCAGCAGCCTTTATGGGACAGGGCTGACGAACACTGAAGCTTTCTTT,TRBV11-3,TRBD1,TRBJ1-1,.
CASSLNPAEETQYF,TGTGCCAGCAGCTTGAATCCCGCCGAAGAGACCCAGTACTTC,TRBV5-4,.,TRBJ2-5,.
CASSMTPQGGSNQPQHF,TGTGCCAGTAGTATGACCCCCCAGGGGGGAAGCAATCAGCCCCAGCATTTT,TRBV19,TRBD1,TRBJ1-5,.
CASSQDYRGAGETQYF,TGTGCCAGCAGCCAAGATTATCGGGGGGCAGGGGAGACCCAGTACTTC,TRBV4-2,.,TRBJ2-5,.
CASSSSRGPNQPQHF,TGTGCCAGTAGTTCAAGCAGGGGACCTAATCAGCCCCAGCATTTT,TRBV19,.,TRBJ1-5,.
CASTPGVGTEAFF,TGTGCCAGCACCCCGGGGGTTGGCACTGAAGCTTTCTTT,TRBV4-2,.,TRBJ1-1,once
CASSEPSLHRTSGEKLFF,TGTGCCAGCAGTGAACCTTCCCTACACCGCACGTCGGGCGAAAAACTGTTTTTT,TRBV25-1,.,TRBJ1-4,.
CASSPVNRGGMHF,TGTGCCAGCAGTCCCGTCAACAGGGGTGGAATGCATTTT,TRBV27,TRBD1,TRBJ1-5,.
CASSPRTGNYGYTF,TGTGCCAGCTCACCAAGGACAGGGAACTATGGCTACACCTTC,TRBV18,TRBD1,TRBJ1-2,once
CASSLFSGTKYGYTF,TGTGCCAGCAGCCTCTTTTCAGGGACTAAATATGGCTACACCTTC,TRBV5-6,.,TRBJ1-2,.
CAISASHSTGNTIYF,TGTGCCATCAGTGCCTCACACTCGACGGGAAACACCATATATTTT,TRBV10-3,.,TRBJ1-3,.
CASSATGGDYGYTF,TGCGCCAGCAGCGCCACAGGGGGGGACTATGGCTACACCTTC,TRBV5-1,TRBD1,TRBJ1-2,.
CAWSGQGFSYGYTF,TGTGCCTGGAGCGGACAGGGGTTTTCCTATGGCTACACCTTC,TRBV30,TRBD1,TRBJ1-2,.
CASSARTGGQETQYF,TGTGCCAGTAGTGCCCGGACAGGGGGGCAAGAGACCCAGTACTTC,TRBV19,TRBD1,TRBJ2-5,once
CASSSMSSGNTIYF,TGTGCCAGCAGCTCCATGTCCTCTGGAAACACCATATATTTT,TRBV5-6,.,TRBJ1-3,.
CASSQVADTQYF,TGTGCCAGCAGCCAAGTCGCAGATACGCAGTATTTT,TRBV4-2,.,TRBJ2-3,.
CASSEASRYGYTF,TGTGCCAGCAGTGAAGCCAGCCGGTATGGCTACACCTTC,TRBV2,.,TRBJ1-2,.
CASSPPVRTTLNGYTF,TGTGCCAGCTCACCACCGGTTCGCACCACCCTAAATGGCTACACCTTC,TRBV18,.,TRBJ1-2,.
CASSQDGTGTNTIYF,TGTGCCAGCAGCCAAGATGGGACAGGAACAAACACCATATATTTT,TRBV3-1/TRBV3-2,TRBD1,TRBJ1-3,once
CASSLGESYNSPLHF,TGTGCCAGCAGCTTAGGGGAATCCTATAATTCACCCCTCCACTTT,TRBV5-5,.,TRBJ1-6,.
CATSSRVNTEAFF,TGTGCCACCAGCAGCAGGGTAAACACTGAAGCTTTCTTT,TRBV15,.,TRBJ1-1,.
CASRQGAEGYTEAFF,TGCGCCAGTCGACAGGGGGCGGAAGGATACACTGAAGCTTTCTTT,TRBV4-1,TRBD1,TRBJ1-1,once
CASSFLLQGYGYTF,TGTGCCAGCAGCTTTCTATTACAGGGGTATGGCTACACCTTC,TRBV5-6,TRBD1,TRBJ1-2,.
CASSLHYEQYF,TGTGCCAGCAGTCTACACTACGAGCAGTACTTC,TRBV3-1/TRBV3-2,.,TRBJ2-7,.
CASSQALGRSSYEQYF,TGCGCCAGCAGCCAAGCCCTTGGCAGGAGCTCCTACGAGCAGTACTTC,TRBV4-1,.,TRBJ2-7,.
CASSGVNEKLFF,TGTGCCAGCAGCGGAGTAAATGAAAAACTGTTTTTT,TRBV7-2,.,TRBJ1-4,once
CASSPGQGGNTIYF,TGTGCCAGCAGCCCGGGACAGGGAGGAAACACCATATATTTT,TRBV11-3,TRBD1,TRBJ1-3,.
CASSEAKRVLTDTQYF,TGTGCCAGCAGTGAAGCAAAGCGGGTACTCACAGATACGCAGTATTTT,TRBV2,.,TRBJ2-3,.
CASSWEGLNNEQFF,TGCGCCAGCAGCTGGGAAGGACTGAACAATGAGCAGTTCTTC,TRBV5-1,.,TRBJ2-1,once
CASREQGAVNSPLHF,TGTGCCAGCAGGGAACAGGGGGCGGTTAATTCACCCCTCCACTTT,TRBV5-5,TRBD1,TRBJ1-6,few
CASSQVGGAGYSNQPQHF,TGCGCCAGCAGCCAAGTAGGAGGGGCAGGTTATAGCAATCAGCCCCAGCATTTT,TRBV4-1,.,TRBJ1-5,.
CASSSGERGQPQHF,TGTGCCAGCTCATCAGGGGAGCGGGGTCAGCCCCAGCATTTT,TRBV18,.,TRBJ1-5,.